A single sample is the source of the 29 T cell receptor beta chains below, sequenced in a study of blood T cell repertoires in COVID-19. Data came from immunoSEQ multiplex PCR; TCRdb stores just in-frame clones and leaves some out. The data contain 15,000 to 20,000 clones, 87% of them singletons. Sequenced sample: peripheral blood. These receptors all stem from a human donor in a cohort sampled during active COVID-19.

This clone turned up a few times. The chain employs TRBV10-2 and TRBJ2-2; TRBD1 aligns across 8 bases. There are 18 residues in the CDR3. Per the germline V gene, CDR1 is WSHSY and CDR2 is SAAADI. V dropped 7 bases and J dropped 5; count of bases not matched to a gene: 18. This CDR3 reads CASISPLGQAYWTGELFF. Written as DNA, the CDR3 is TGCGCCAGCATCTCCCCGCTGGGACAGGCGTATTGGACCGGGGAGCTGTTTTTT.

For the CDR3, the DNA is TGTGCCAGCAGCTCACAGGGGGTGAAGGAGGAGACCCAGTACTTC. Translation gives CASSSQGVKEETQYF. V usage is TRBV7-2 and J usage is TRBJ2-5, with 8 nucleotides matching TRBD1. Trimming at V came to 4 bases and at J to 5 bases, leaving 9 bases not matched to a gene. Germline CDR1 is SGHTA and CDR2 is FQGNSA. This CDR3 is 15 amino acids long.

The chain employs TRBV9 and TRBJ2-5; D is unresolved. V dropped 0 bases and J dropped 0 bases, with 6 bases sitting between them. The CDR3 loop spans 14 amino acids. In germline, CDR1 is SGDLS, CDR2 YYNGEE. In nucleotides, the CDR3 is TGTGCCAGCAGCGTAGGAGCGTACCAAGAGACCCAGTACTTC. This encodes CASSVGAYQETQYF.

J is TRBJ2-7 and V is TRBV6-5, with D maybe TRBD1 (6 bases). This CDR3 is built from 15 residues. Germline CDR1 and CDR2: MNHEY and SVGAGI. Trimming removed 6 bases from V and 2 bases from J, with 17 bases in between. The CDR3 coding sequence is TGTGCCAGCAGCCTTAAGGGGGATTACACCTACGAGCAGTACTTC. Encoded protein: CASSLKGDYTYEQYF.

The CDR3 loop reads CASSQIRGNQETQYF. The CDR3 DNA reads TGTGCCAGCAGCCAGATCCGGGGGAACCAAGAGACCCAGTACTTC. The genes are TRBV7-6 and TRBJ2-5; perhaps TRBD2 as D (6 bases). Deletions cut 5 bases from V and 0 bases from J, with 13 bases between. The CDR3 runs 15 residues. CDR1 and CDR2 (germline): SGHVS, FNYEAQ. Filled out from reference TRBV7-6 and TRBJ2-5, the complete variable domain reads GAGVSQSPRYKVTKRGQDVALRCDPISGHVSLYWYRQALGQGPEFLTYFNYEAQQDKSGLPNDRFSAERPEGSISTLTIQRTEQRDSAMYRCASSQIRGNQETQYFGPGTRLLVL.

The genes are TRBV7-2 and TRBJ1-2; TRBD1 aligns across 9 bases. The CDR3 length is 15 residues. Trimming cost V 2 bases and J 7 bases; bases outside gene matches: 8. The germline CDR1 and CDR2 sequences are SGHTA and FQGNSA. CDR3 amino acids: CASSLPTGGTPGYTF. CDR3 coding DNA: TGTGCCAGCAGCTTACCCACAGGGGGCACTCCTGGCTACACCTTC.

This clone occurred once. This chain joins TRBV7-9 and TRBJ1-6; possibly TRBD1 for D (6 bases). The V end lost 3 bases, the J end lost 10 bases, and 16 bases lay between the germline ends. This CDR3 has 15 residues. CDR1 SEHNR and CDR2 FQNEAQ come from the germline V gene (reference sequence). CDR3 region: CASSFHREKGSPLHF. In nucleotides, the CDR3 is TGTGCCAGCAGCTTCCACAGGGAGAAAGGATCACCCCTCCACTTT. The full variable domain, with the rest looked up from reference TRBV7-9 and TRBJ1-6, is DTGVSQNPRHKITKRGQNVTFRCDPISEHNRLYWYRQTLGQGPEFLTYFQNEAQLEKSRLLSDRFSAERPKGSFSTLEIQRTEQGDSAMYLCASSFHREKGSPLHFGNGTRLTVT.

The rearrangement joins TRBV13 to TRBJ2-6; 7 bases align to TRBD1. The V gene's germline CDR1 is PRHDT and CDR2 FYEKMQ (reference sequence). J gave up 4 bases and V 5 bases, and 8 bases lay outside the gene matches. The CDR3 covers 16 residues. CDR3 coding DNA: TGTGCCAGCAGCCAACAGGGGATTTCAGGGGCCAACGTCCTGACTTTC. Translated: CASSQQGISGANVLTF.

The chain uses TRBV4-1 and TRBJ2-3; possibly TRBD1 for D (5 bases). V dropped 2 bases and J dropped 0 bases, with 9 bases sitting between them. The CDR3 loop spans 15 amino acids. The germline V gene encodes CDR1 MGHRA and CDR2 YSYEKL. Here the CDR3 reads CASSQQGSSTDTQYF. In DNA, the CDR3 is TGCGCCAGCAGCCAACAGGGTTCTAGCACAGATACGCAGTATTTT.

The V gene is TRBV2, the J gene TRBJ2-7; TRBD1 agrees at 7 bases. Germline CDR1 is SNHLY and CDR2 is FYNNEI. This CDR3 has 12 amino acids. V was clipped by 5 bases and J by 10 bases; unmatched bases: 8. The CDR3 loop reads CASSSTGSAQYF. Written as DNA, the CDR3 is TGTGCCAGCAGTTCGACAGGGTCAGCTCAGTACTTC. The full variable domain, its missing parts supplied by reference TRBV2 and TRBJ2-7, is EPEVTQTPSHQVTQMGQEVILRCVPISNHLYFYWYRQILGQKVEFLVSFYNNEISEKSEIFDDQFSVERPDGSNFTLKIRSTKLEDSAMYFCASSSTGSAQYFGPGTRLTVT.

CDR3 DNA: TGTGCCAGCAGCTTAGGCGTCGGAAACACCATATATTTT. It is translated as CASSLGVGNTIYF. The rearrangement uses TRBV7-8 and TRBJ1-3; unclear D gene. CDR3 size: 13 residues. In germline, CDR1 is SGHVS, CDR2 FQNEAQ. The ends were cut back, 1 base at V and 4 bases at J, with 5 bases in the middle. The full variable domain, in which reference TRBV7-8 and TRBJ1-3 provide the parts outside the CDR3, is GAGVSQSPRYKVAKRGQDVALRCDPISGHVSLFWYQQALGQGPEFLTYFQNEAQLDKSGLPSDRFFAERPEGSVSTLKIQRTQQEDSAVYLCASSLGVGNTIYFGEGSWLTVV.

This clone was detected only once. The chain recombines TRBV9 with TRBJ1-2; no reliable D call. Germline V gene lookup returns CDR1 SGDLS and CDR2 YYNGEE. V lost 3 bases to trimming and J lost 4 bases, with 13 bases between them. CDR3 length: 14 amino acids. CDR3 DNA sequence: TGTGCCAGCAGCGGTACCACGGGGTCCTATGGCTACACCTTC. Encoded protein: CASSGTTGSYGYTF.

The J gene is TRBJ2-7, the V gene TRBV7-6; the D gene is possibly TRBD1 (6 bases). Germline CDR1 SGHVS, CDR2 FNYEAQ. This CDR3 spans 13 amino acids. Trimming stripped 11 bases from V and 3 bases from J, with 17 bases between. Written as DNA, the CDR3 is TGTGCCGTGGGGGCAGGCAGTGACTACGAGCAGTACTTC. Its protein product is CAVGAGSDYEQYF.

The chain has TRBV24-1 and TRBJ2-3; the match to TRBD2 covers 13 bases. V lost 4 bases and J lost 0; bases outside the gene matches: 9. The germline V gene encodes CDR1 KGHDR and CDR2 SFDVKD. The CDR3 length is 19 residues. Written as DNA, the CDR3 is TGTGCCACCAGTGACCTCGGACTAGCGGGGGCCTCTAGCACAGATACGCAGTATTTT. Translation: CATSDLGLAGASSTDTQYF.

V usage is TRBV6-4 and J usage is TRBJ1-1; D call uncertain. CDR1 is MRHNA, CDR2 SNTAGT, per germline. The length of the CDR3 is 13 residues. With 4 bases removed from V and 5 bases from J, the gap between germline ends came to 11 bases. The CDR3 sequence: CASSGNAGTEAFF. The CDR3, as DNA: TGTGCCAGCAGTGGTAACGCGGGGACTGAAGCTTTCTTT.

J is TRBJ1-4 and V is TRBV19, with 9 bases identical to TRBD1. CDR1 is LNHDA, CDR2 SQIVND, per germline (reference sequence). CDR3 length: 14 amino acids. V dropped 5 bases and J dropped 8; count of bases not matched to a gene: 6. The CDR3 nucleotides read TGTGCCAGTAGTCCGGACAGGGGAGAAGAAAAACTGTTTTTT. Amino acid sequence: CASSPDRGEEKLFF.

This chain connects TRBV18 to TRBJ1-2; 7 bases are a match to TRBD1. CDR3 length equals 17 residues. Germline CDR1 and CDR2: KGHSH and LQKENI. Trimming took 1 base from V and 2 from J; bases not matched to a gene: 10. CDR3 amino acids: CASSPLQRQGLNYGYTF. The DNA of the CDR3 is TGTGCCAGCTCACCACTTCAACGACAGGGATTAAACTATGGCTACACCTTC.

The genes are TRBV7-3 and TRBJ2-2; 8 bases are shared with TRBD2. Looked up from germline, CDR1 is SGHTA and CDR2 is FQGTGA. The J segment lost 3 bases and the V segment lost 7 bases, leaving 13 bases of the junction unmatched. The CDR3 loop spans 17 amino acids. The CDR3: CASTRMNREGDTGELFF. The CDR3, as DNA: TGTGCCAGCACCCGTATGAACCGGGAGGGGGACACCGGGGAGCTGTTTTTT.

V usage is TRBV5-1 and J usage is TRBJ1-1; TRBD1 might be the D (6 bases). Trimming left V 4 bases short and J 3 bases short, with 16 bases between. Per germline, CDR1 SGHRS and CDR2 YFSETQ. The CDR3 is 15 amino acids. DNA for the CDR3: TGCGCCAGCAGCGTGTTACAGGGAGGGGACACTGAAGCTTTCTTT. Translation: CASSVLQGGDTEAFF.

The CDR3 sequence is CASSIVTGGAGPQHF. The CDR3 DNA is TGTGCCAGTAGTATAGTCACAGGGGGCGCGGGGCCCCAGCATTTT. This sequence joins TRBV19 and TRBJ1-5; 9 bases fit TRBD1. Germline values: CDR1 LNHDA, CDR2 SQIVND (reference sequence). The CDR3 is 15 residues long. The trim removed 1 base at V and 9 bases at J, leaving 7 bases unmatched. Full variable domain (missing parts from reference TRBV19 and TRBJ1-5): DGGITQSPKYLFRKEGQNVTLSCEQNLNHDAMYWYRQDPGQGLRLIYYSQIVNDFQKGDIAEGYSVSREKKESFPLTVTSAQKNPTAFYLCASSIVTGGAGPQHFGDGTRLSIL.

The chain links TRBV7-4 to TRBJ1-5, with 8 bases aligning to TRBD1. The CDR3 is made up of 16 amino acids. In germline, CDR1 is SGHVT, CDR2 SQSDAQ. Trimming at V came to 4 bases and at J to 4 bases, leaving 9 bases not matched to a gene. The CDR3 region is CASSCPGTGYNQPQHF. In DNA form, the CDR3 reads TGTGCCAGCAGCTGCCCAGGGACAGGTTATAATCAGCCCCAGCATTTT. Full variable domain (rest looked up from reference TRBV7-4 and TRBJ1-5): GAGVSQSPRYKVAKRGRDVALRCDSISGHVTLYWYRQTLGQGSEVLTYSQSDAQRDKSGRPSGRFSAERPERSVSTLKIQRTEQGDSAVYLCASSCPGTGYNQPQHFGDGTRLSIL.

CDR3 nucleotides: TGTGCCAGCAGCTTCAAGGGGGCGGCAGATACGCAGTATTTT. Its protein product is CASSFKGAADTQYF. V usage is TRBV7-9 and J usage is TRBJ2-3; 7 positions match TRBD1. The CDR3 is made up of 14 amino acids. V was clipped by 3 bases and J by 4 bases; unmatched bases: 4. Germline V gene lookup returns CDR1 SEHNR and CDR2 FQNEAQ (reference sequence). Using reference TRBV7-9 and TRBJ2-3 for the parts outside the CDR3, the full variable domain is DTGVSQNPRHKITKRGQNVTFRCDPISEHNRLYWYRQTLGQGPEFLTYFQNEAQLEKSRLLSDRFSAERPKGSFSTLEIQRTEQGDSAMYLCASSFKGAADTQYFGPGTRLTVL.

This chain joins TRBV18 and TRBJ1-4; no definite D call. Germline CDR1 and CDR2: KGHSH and LQKENI. This CDR3 has 18 amino acids. V was cut by 3 bases and J by 0 bases, with 17 bases left in between. The DNA for the CDR3 is TGTGCCAGCTCACCCCCGTCAGTATCCATTACAACTAATGAAAAACTGTTTTTT. It encodes CASSPPSVSITTNEKLFF.

The V and J genes are TRBV4-2 and TRBJ2-3, with D possibly being TRBD1 (5 bases). Germline CDR1 reads LGHNA; CDR2 reads YNFKEQ. CDR3 length equals 16 residues. Trimming took off 1 base at V and 6 bases at J, with 17 bases between the two ends. CDR3 nucleotide sequence: TGTGCCAGCAGCCAAGTTCCGGGCAGGGTAGGGGATACGCAGTATTTT. As protein: CASSQVPGRVGDTQYF.

This sequence joins TRBV18 and TRBJ1-1, with D unclear. This CDR3 contains 16 residues. The germline CDR1 and CDR2 sequences are KGHSH and LQKENI. V shed 7 bases and J shed 0 bases, with 18 bases lying between them. CDR3 in amino acids: CASFPFSLGMNTEAFF. CDR3 in DNA: TGTGCCAGCTTTCCTTTTTCGCTAGGAATGAACACTGAAGCTTTCTTT.

The rearrangement uses TRBV2 and TRBJ2-2, with 11 bases matching TRBD1. The CDR3 sequence is 15 residues long. J was trimmed by 4 bases and V by 6 bases; bases with no gene match: 4. CDR1 and CDR2 (germline): SNHLY, FYNNEI. The CDR3, as DNA: TGTGCCAGCAGCCTCGGACAGGGGGCCACCGGGGAGCTGTTTTTT. Translation gives CASSLGQGATGELFF.

In its sample, this clone was seen a few times. The chain carries TRBV7-9 and TRBJ1-1; 7 bases map to TRBD1. V dropped 5 bases and J dropped 1; count of bases not matched to a gene: 13. Germline loops: CDR1 SEHNR, CDR2 FQNEAQ (reference sequence). The CDR3 extends over 17 amino acids. CDR3 sequence (DNA): TGTGCCAGCAGCCCGCCGAGGGGGACAGAGGCGAACACTGAAGCTTTCTTT. This codes for CASSPPRGTEANTEAFF.

The chain is built from TRBV2 and TRBJ2-7, with 8 bases fitting TRBD1. This CDR3 is 15 amino acids long. V lost 4 bases to trimming and J lost 7 bases; unmatched junction nucleotides: 12. Germline V gene sequence: CDR1 SNHLY, CDR2 FYNNEI. The CDR3 sequence is CASSGALGQGSEQYF. The CDR3 DNA sequence: TGTGCCAGCAGTGGGGCGCTAGGACAGGGATCGGAGCAGTACTTC.

This chain uses TRBV3-1 (or the pseudogene TRBV3-2) with TRBJ2-1, with D hard to call. The V end lost 0 bases, the J end lost 4 bases, and 7 bases lay between the germline ends. Germline V gene sequence: CDR1 LGHDT, CDR2 YNNKEL (reference sequence). There are 14 residues in the CDR3. CDR3: CASSQDQNYNEQFF. CDR3 in DNA: TGTGCCAGCAGCCAAGATCAGAATTACAATGAGCAGTTCTTC.